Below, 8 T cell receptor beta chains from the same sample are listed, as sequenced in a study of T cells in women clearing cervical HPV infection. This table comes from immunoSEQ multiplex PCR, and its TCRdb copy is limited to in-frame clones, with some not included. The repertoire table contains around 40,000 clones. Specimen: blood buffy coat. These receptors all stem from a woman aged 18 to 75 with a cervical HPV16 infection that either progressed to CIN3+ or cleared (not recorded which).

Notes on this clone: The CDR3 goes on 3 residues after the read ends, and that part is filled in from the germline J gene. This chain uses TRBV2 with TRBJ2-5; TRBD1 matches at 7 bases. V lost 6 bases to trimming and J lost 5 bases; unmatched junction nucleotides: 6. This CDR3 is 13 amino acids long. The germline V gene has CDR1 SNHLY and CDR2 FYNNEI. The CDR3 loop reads CASRVGGRETQYF. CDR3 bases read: TGTGCCAGCAGGGTAGGGGGCCGGGAGACC.

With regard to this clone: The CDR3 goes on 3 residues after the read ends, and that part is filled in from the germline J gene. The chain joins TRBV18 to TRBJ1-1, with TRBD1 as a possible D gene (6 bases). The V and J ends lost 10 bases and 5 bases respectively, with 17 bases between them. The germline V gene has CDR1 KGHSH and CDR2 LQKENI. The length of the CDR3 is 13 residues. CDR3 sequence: CATSTGGRTEAFF. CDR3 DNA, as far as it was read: TGTGCCACCTCCACCGGGGGGCGTACTGAA.

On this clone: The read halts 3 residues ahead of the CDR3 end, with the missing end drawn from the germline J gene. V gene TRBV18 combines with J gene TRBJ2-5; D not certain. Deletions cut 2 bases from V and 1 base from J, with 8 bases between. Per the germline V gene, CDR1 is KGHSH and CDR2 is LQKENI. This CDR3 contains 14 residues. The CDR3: CASSPSNSQETQYF. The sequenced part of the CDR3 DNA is TGTGCCAGCTCACCAAGTAACAGCCAAGAGACC.

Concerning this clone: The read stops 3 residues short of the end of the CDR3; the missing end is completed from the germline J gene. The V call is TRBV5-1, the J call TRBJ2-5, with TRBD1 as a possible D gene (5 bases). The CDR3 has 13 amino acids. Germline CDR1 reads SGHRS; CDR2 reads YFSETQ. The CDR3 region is CASRKDTSDTQYF. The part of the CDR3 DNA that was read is TGCGCCAGCAGAAAGGACACCTCAGATACC.

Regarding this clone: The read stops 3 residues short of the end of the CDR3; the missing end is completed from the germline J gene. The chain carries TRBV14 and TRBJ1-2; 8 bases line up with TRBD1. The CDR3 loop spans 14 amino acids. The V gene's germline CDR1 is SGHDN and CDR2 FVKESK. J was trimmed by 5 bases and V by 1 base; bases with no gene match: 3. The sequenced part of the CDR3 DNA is TGTGCCAGCAGCCAAGCAGGGGGCCGATATGGC. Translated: CASSQAGGRYG. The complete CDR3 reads CASSQAGGRYGYTF. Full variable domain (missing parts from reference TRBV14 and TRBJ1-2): EAGVTQFPSHSVIEKGQTVTLRCDPISGHDNLYWYRRVMGKEIKFLLHFVKESKQDESGMPNNRFLAERTGGTYSTLKVQPAELEDSGVYFCASSQAGGRYGYTFGSGTRLTVV.

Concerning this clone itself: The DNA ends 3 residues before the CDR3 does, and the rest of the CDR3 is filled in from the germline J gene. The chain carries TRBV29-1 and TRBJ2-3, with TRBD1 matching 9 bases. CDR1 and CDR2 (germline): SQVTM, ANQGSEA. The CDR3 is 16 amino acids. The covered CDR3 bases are TGCAGCTCCCGGGACAGGGTCGGTGTTCGTGGGTGGACG. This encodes CSSRDRVGVRGWT. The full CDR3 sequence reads CSSRDRVGVRGWTQYF.

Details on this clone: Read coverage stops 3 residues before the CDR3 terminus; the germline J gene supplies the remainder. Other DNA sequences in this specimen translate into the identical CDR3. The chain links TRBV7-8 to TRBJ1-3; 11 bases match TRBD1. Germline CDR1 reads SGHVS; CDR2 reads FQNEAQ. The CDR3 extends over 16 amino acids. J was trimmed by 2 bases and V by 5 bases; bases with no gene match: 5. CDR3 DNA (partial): TGTGCCAGCAGCCCTAAGGGACAGGGGGCTGGAAACACC. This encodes CASSPKGQGAGNT. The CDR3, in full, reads CASSPKGQGAGNTIYF. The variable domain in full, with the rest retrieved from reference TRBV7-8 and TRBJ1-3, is GAGVSQSPRYKVAKRGQDVALRCDPISGHVSLFWYQQALGQGPEFLTYFQNEAQLDKSGLPSDRFFAERPEGSVSTLKIQRTQQEDSAVYLCASSPKGQGAGNTIYFGEGSWLTVV.

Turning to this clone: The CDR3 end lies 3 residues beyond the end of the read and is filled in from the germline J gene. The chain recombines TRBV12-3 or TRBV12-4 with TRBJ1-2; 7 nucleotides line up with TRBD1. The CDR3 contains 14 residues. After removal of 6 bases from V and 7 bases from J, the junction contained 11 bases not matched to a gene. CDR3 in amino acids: CASRPTGATFGYTF. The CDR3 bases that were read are TGTGCCAGCAGACCTACAGGGGCAACTTTTGGC.